The clone carrying this TCR beta chain appeared once. The CDR3 is made up of 12 amino acids. Germline CDR1 SGHRS, CDR2 YFSETQ. V lost 7 bases and J 3 bases, leaving 11 bases between the germline ends. This entry comes from a study of OX40 agonist ivuxolimab in advanced cancers. Some clones are missing from TCRdb's copy, which holds only in-frame ones; the method was immunoSEQ multiplex PCR. Found here are some 10,000 clones, 66% of them singletons; the top ten hold about 39%. Autoimmune disease history or systemic immunosuppression led to patient exclusion. Baseline was the first blood sampling point, followed by cycle 4 day 1 and cycle 7 day 1.

Sequenced material: CD4+ or CD8+ T cells sorted from blood, taken in a trial of the OX40 agonist ivuxolimab. This TCR was recovered from an adult with an advanced solid tumor such as melanoma, head and neck, liver or kidney cancer. The V gene is TRBV5-1, the J gene TRBJ2-7; a weak D match, TRBD1 (5 bases). DNA of the CDR3: TGCGCCAGCTACGACAGCTACTACGAGCAGTACTTC. Protein: CASYDSYYEQYF.